This entry lists 32 T cell receptor beta chains sequenced from one sample in a study of blood T cell repertoires in COVID-19. This table comes from immunoSEQ multiplex PCR, and its TCRdb copy is limited to in-frame clones, with some not included. Of over 150,000 clones listed, 87% are singletons. The sequenced material came from PBMCs or T cells enriched from blood (not recorded which). These TCRs come from a woman between 45 and 60 years old who had recovered from COVID-19.

The chain is built from TRBV5-5 and TRBJ1-1; D gene ambiguous. This CDR3 comprises 13 residues. Germline lookup yields CDR1 SGHKS and CDR2 YYEKEE (reference sequence). Trimming removed 0 bases from V and 0 bases from J, with 3 bases in between. As DNA, the CDR3 is TGTGCCAGCAGCTTGGACTTGAACACTGAAGCTTTCTTT. Translated, it gives CASSLDLNTEAFF.

DNA for the CDR3: TGTGCCAGCAGCCCAAACCCAGGGGTTCGGGAGACCCAGTACTTC. Residues: CASSPNPGVRETQYF. The chain couples TRBV7-8 to TRBJ2-5; D perhaps matches TRBD1 (6 bases). Between the trimmed V and J ends, which lost 5 bases and 5 bases, there was a span of 18 bases. Germline CDR1 reads SGHVS; CDR2 reads FQNEAQ. This CDR3 spans 15 amino acids.

The V gene is TRBV4-1, the J gene TRBJ2-7; 8 bases are shared with TRBD1. With 2 bases clipped from V and 3 bases from J, the junction kept 6 bases outside the gene matches. The CDR3 contains 15 residues. Per germline, CDR1 MGHRA and CDR2 YSYEKL. CDR3 loop: CASSQFWTGNYEQYF. The CDR3 DNA is TGCGCCAGCAGCCAATTCTGGACAGGGAACTACGAGCAGTACTTC.

The chain recombines TRBV27 with TRBJ2-7; the match to TRBD1 covers 8 bases. This CDR3 has 14 residues. V was clipped by 5 bases and J by 6 bases; unmatched bases: 9. Germline values: CDR1 MNHEY, CDR2 SMNVEV (reference sequence). The CDR3 DNA sequence: TGTGCCAGCAGTCCCCGGACAGGGAACTCCGAGCAGTACTTC. Translation: CASSPRTGNSEQYF.

This clone has only one observation. The V and J genes are TRBV27 and TRBJ2-2, with D maybe TRBD2 (6 bases). The CDR3 runs to 15 residues. The germline gives CDR1 MNHEY, CDR2 SMNVEV (reference sequence). Trimming removed 4 bases at V and 2 bases at J, with 11 bases between. The CDR3, as DNA: TGTGCCAGCAGTTGGGGGACTTACAACACCGGGGAGCTGTTTTTT. As protein: CASSWGTYNTGELFF.

The rearrangement links TRBV9 to TRBJ2-3, with 10 bases matching TRBD2. V lost 4 bases and J lost 2; bases outside the gene matches: 7. Germline V CDR1 and CDR2: SGDLS, YYNGEE. CDR3 size: 16 residues. The CDR3 reads CASSPSGRVYTDTQYF. For the CDR3, the DNA is TGTGCCAGCAGCCCAAGCGGGAGGGTCTACACAGATACGCAGTATTTT.

The chain recombines TRBV5-1 with TRBJ2-3; 8 bases are a match to TRBD2. The CDR3 totals 15 residues. V shed 0 bases, J shed 4 bases, and the junction held 4 bases outside the gene matches. Germline values: CDR1 SGHRS, CDR2 YFSETQ. The CDR3 nucleotides read TGCGCCAGCAGCTTGGACGGGAGGGCCGCAGATACGCAGTATTTT. It yields the protein CASSLDGRAADTQYF.

This clone appeared a single time. The chain couples TRBV4-3 to TRBJ1-1; D not resolved. V gave up 0 bases and J gave up 5 bases, with 10 bases separating them. Germline CDR1 LGHNA, CDR2 YSLEER. CDR3 length: 14 amino acids. CDR3 sequence: CASSQEFSSTEAFF. The CDR3 nucleotides are TGCGCCAGCAGCCAAGAATTTAGCAGTACTGAAGCTTTCTTT.

The chain links TRBV27 to TRBJ1-4; TRBD1 agrees at 9 bases. Per the germline V gene, CDR1 is MNHEY and CDR2 is SMNVEV (reference sequence). V dropped 5 bases and J dropped 8; count of bases not matched to a gene: 6. CDR3 size: 14 residues. CDR3 residues: CASSPMTGGEKLFF. The DNA for the CDR3 is TGTGCCAGCAGTCCCATGACAGGGGGGGAAAAACTGTTTTTT.

The chain has TRBV4-1 and TRBJ2-7; 8 bases are shared with TRBD1. Per the germline V gene, CDR1 is MGHRA and CDR2 is YSYEKL. Trimming cost V 4 bases and J 2 bases; bases outside gene matches: 13. CDR3 length equals 17 residues. CDR3 protein: CASSLRNYPGQAYEQYF. In DNA, the CDR3 is TGCGCCAGCAGCCTACGGAACTACCCGGGACAGGCCTACGAGCAGTACTTC.

J is TRBJ1-3 and V is TRBV7-2; D not certain. V lost 0 bases and J lost 4, with 19 bases in between. Germline V CDR1 and CDR2: SGHTA, FQGNSA. The CDR3 consists of 18 residues. The CDR3 is CASSLAPGGRVRGNTIYF. CDR3 nucleotides: TGTGCCAGCAGCTTAGCCCCAGGTGGGCGGGTCCGGGGAAACACCATATATTTT.

The V gene is TRBV6-5, the J gene TRBJ1-3, with D maybe TRBD1 (6 bases). CDR1 is MNHEY and CDR2 is SVGAGI in the germline V gene. The CDR3 has 15 amino acids. Trimming cost V 6 bases and J 0 bases, with 12 bases left between them. The CDR3 protein is CASRWDTSSGNTIYF. CDR3 DNA: TGTGCCAGCAGGTGGGACACTAGCTCTGGAAACACCATATATTTT.

The rearrangement links TRBV30 to TRBJ1-5; the match to TRBD1 covers 8 bases. V lost 4 bases and J lost 0; bases outside the gene matches: 11. CDR3 length equals 17 residues. Per the germline V gene, CDR1 is GTSNPN and CDR2 is SVGIG (reference sequence). CDR3 sequence: CAWTSGTGGISNQPQHF. The CDR3 region has the DNA TGTGCCTGGACCTCTGGGACAGGCGGTATTAGCAATCAGCCCCAGCATTTT.

The V gene is TRBV27, the J gene TRBJ2-7, with 10 positions matching TRBD2. V dropped 6 bases and J dropped 3; count of bases not matched to a gene: 5. Germline V gene data show CDR1 as MNHEY and CDR2 as SMNVEV (reference sequence). The CDR3 consists of 14 residues. For the CDR3, the DNA is TGTGCCAGCAGATGGACTAGCGGTCTCTACGAGCAGTACTTC. Translating it yields CASRWTSGLYEQYF.

V usage is TRBV15 and J usage is TRBJ2-2, with D perhaps TRBD1 (6 bases). The CDR3 is 15 amino acids. Trimming cost V 4 bases and J 2 bases, with 11 bases left between them. CDR1 is LNHNV and CDR2 is YYDKDF in the germline V gene (reference sequence). The CDR3 nucleotides read TGTGCCACCAGCACGACAGGTCGTAACACCGGGGAGCTGTTTTTT. Encoded protein: CATSTTGRNTGELFF.

The chain joins TRBV7-9 to TRBJ2-5, with 11 bases matching TRBD1. In germline, CDR1 is SEHNR, CDR2 FQNEAQ (reference sequence). J gave up 5 bases and V 4 bases, and 6 bases lay outside the gene matches. The CDR3 runs 15 residues. In DNA, the CDR3 is TGTGCCAGCAGCTCACCGGACAGGGGGCGTGAGACCCAGTACTTC. Protein product: CASSSPDRGRETQYF.

The chain combines TRBV5-1 with TRBJ1-2; 7 bases are a match to TRBD1. Germline CDR1 reads SGHRS; CDR2 reads YFSETQ. The CDR3 has 14 amino acids. Unmatched junction bases numbered 13, after V lost 6 bases and J lost 8 bases. The CDR3 is CASTPRQGGGGYTF. As DNA, the CDR3 is TGCGCCAGCACGCCCAGACAGGGCGGGGGGGGCTACACCTTC.

The chain uses TRBV28 and TRBJ2-7; a possible D gene is TRBD1 (6 bases). CDR3 size: 12 residues. Germline CDR1 reads MDHEN; CDR2 reads SYDVKM. The V end was cut by 3 bases, the J end by 7 bases, with 10 bases between. The chain's CDR3 is CASSFRQGEQYF. In DNA, the CDR3 is TGTGCCAGCAGTTTCCGGCAGGGGGAGCAGTACTTC.

This rearrangement joins TRBV12-5 to TRBJ2-5; 12 positions match TRBD1. With 3 bases clipped from V and 2 bases from J, the junction kept 4 bases outside the gene matches. This CDR3 is built from 16 residues. Per germline, CDR1 LGHNT and CDR2 FRNRAP. CDR3 residues: CASGLGTGGLQETQYF. The CDR3 DNA reads as TGTGCTAGTGGTTTAGGGACAGGGGGCTTACAAGAGACCCAGTACTTC.

The chain recombines TRBV7-2 with TRBJ1-2; TRBD1 aligns across 12 bases. The CDR3 consists of 16 residues. The junction had 9 bases not matched to a gene; V was cut back by 2 bases and J by 8 bases. The V gene's germline CDR1 is SGHTA and CDR2 FQGNSA. The DNA for the CDR3 is TGTGCCAGCAGCTTAACTGGGACAGGGGGCCAATGGGGCTACACCTTC. It yields the protein CASSLTGTGGQWGYTF.

The chain couples TRBV5-1 to TRBJ2-1; D may be TRBD2 (5 bases). The V and J ends lost 5 bases and 10 bases respectively, with 25 bases between them. The V gene's germline CDR1 is SGHRS and CDR2 YFSETQ. The CDR3 has 16 amino acids. Here the CDR3 DNA reads TGCGCCAGCAGGCAACAGACGGGGAGACGAGGCGACGAGCAGTTCTTC. As protein: CASRQQTGRRGDEQFF.

V is TRBV13 and J is TRBJ1-1; TRBD1 aligns across 10 bases. V was clipped by 5 bases and J by 5 bases; unmatched bases: 5. Germline CDR1 and CDR2: PRHDT and FYEKMQ (reference sequence). The CDR3 has 14 amino acids. CDR3 region: CASSPWDRGTEAFF. The CDR3 DNA sequence: TGTGCCAGCAGCCCCTGGGACAGGGGAACTGAAGCTTTCTTT.

The rearrangement joins TRBV2 to TRBJ2-3; TRBD1 matches 7 bases. The CDR3 sequence is 14 residues long. V lost 9 bases, J lost 0 bases, and 6 bases stayed unmatched. Per the germline V gene, CDR1 is SNHLY and CDR2 is FYNNEI. The CDR3 bases are TGTGCCAGGAAGGGGACAGCTAGCACAGATACGCAGTATTTT. Translating gives CARKGTASTDTQYF.

The V call is TRBV7-9, the J call TRBJ2-1, with 10 bases aligning to TRBD1. With 3 bases clipped from V and 8 bases from J, the junction kept 1 base outside the gene matches. Germline values: CDR1 SEHNR, CDR2 FQNEAQ (reference sequence). The CDR3 sequence is 13 residues long. The CDR3 sequence is CASSFGQGDEQFF. DNA for the CDR3: TGTGCCAGCAGCTTCGGACAGGGGGATGAGCAGTTCTTC.

The CDR3 protein is CASSSKDRVDIQYF. As DNA, the CDR3 is TGTGCCAGCTCATCAAAAGACCGGGTTGACATTCAGTACTTC. The chain combines TRBV18 with TRBJ2-4; no firm D call. V was shortened by 5 bases and J by 8 bases, with 16 bases between the two germline ends. From germline, CDR1 is KGHSH and CDR2 LQKENI. The CDR3 has 14 amino acids.

This clone was observed once. The chain employs TRBV2 and TRBJ2-1; 7 bases are shared with TRBD2. Germline-derived CDR1 and CDR2 are SNHLY and FYNNEI. The V gene end was trimmed by 4 bases and the J gene end by 7 bases; junction bases not matched to a gene: 1. There are 12 residues in the CDR3. CDR3 region: CASSGEGNEQFF. DNA of the CDR3: TGTGCCAGCAGTGGGGAGGGGAATGAGCAGTTCTTC.

V and J are TRBV11-2 and TRBJ2-7; 9 nucleotides agree with TRBD1. The trim removed 1 base at V and 4 bases at J, leaving 2 bases unmatched. CDR1 SGHAT and CDR2 FQNNGV come from the germline V gene. CDR3 length: 14 residues. The CDR3 is CASSLVGQGYEQYF. The CDR3 DNA is TGTGCCAGCAGCTTAGTTGGACAGGGGTACGAGCAGTACTTC.

This clone was seen just once. V usage is TRBV6-5 and J usage is TRBJ2-1; the match to TRBD1 covers 7 bases. Germline V CDR1 and CDR2: MNHEY, SVGAGI. The CDR3 spans 15 residues. Trimming took 5 bases from V and 5 from J; bases not matched to a gene: 9. The CDR3 DNA sequence: TGTGCCAGCAGTAAGACCGGGACAGCAAACAATGAGCAGTTCTTC. Its translation is CASSKTGTANNEQFF.

This clone occurred a few times. The V and J genes are TRBV2 and TRBJ1-2; D is undetermined. This CDR3 contains 14 residues. Trimming pared 7 bases from V and 2 bases from J, leaving 14 bases between. Germline CDR1 reads SNHLY; CDR2 reads FYNNEI. The CDR3 DNA reads as TGTGCCAGCAAGGCGGAAGCGGTCAACTATGGCTACACCTTC. Translation gives CASKAEAVNYGYTF.

This sequence joins TRBV9 and TRBJ2-7; 8 nucleotides match TRBD1. This CDR3 spans 15 amino acids. With 0 bases clipped from V and 4 bases from J, the junction kept 6 bases outside the gene matches. Per the germline V gene, CDR1 is SGDLS and CDR2 is YYNGEE. CDR3 sequence: CASSVGGQGQYEQYF. CDR3 bases: TGTGCCAGCAGCGTAGGAGGACAGGGTCAATACGAGCAGTACTTC.

The chain combines TRBV25-1 with TRBJ2-6; D uncertain. V lost 1 base and J 1 base, leaving 11 bases between the germline ends. Germline CDR1 MGHDK, CDR2 SYGVNS. This CDR3 is 17 amino acids long. The CDR3 DNA sequence: TGTGCCAGCAGTGAATCCGTCTCGCGATCTGGGGCCAACGTCCTGACTTTC. Translation gives CASSESVSRSGANVLTF.

This chain links TRBV12-3 or TRBV12-4 with TRBJ2-5, with 11 bases lining up with TRBD2. The CDR3 length is 13 residues. Trimming took 4 bases from V and 5 from J; bases not matched to a gene: 0. CDR3 amino acids: CASSSSGRETQYF. DNA of the CDR3: TGTGCCAGCAGTTCTAGCGGGAGGGAGACCCAGTACTTC.